This T cell receptor (beta chain) was obtained from a study of graft-versus-host responses after intestinal transplantation. The overall study: All recipients were transplanted with multivisceral, liver-intestinal, or isolated intestinal grafts. Anti-thymocyte globulin induction preceded two to four years of tacrolimus and steroid maintenance in all recipients.

V was trimmed by 0 bases and J by 7 bases, leaving 10 bases between them. From germline, CDR1 is MGHRA and CDR2 YSYEKL. This CDR3 spans 15 amino acids. Sequencing used immunoSEQ multiplex PCR; TCRdb keeps in-frame clones, though not all of them. The sample includes 80,000 to 100,000 clones, 85% to 90% of them seen just once. Findings and caveats of the study: After transplant, early declines in HvG clones were associated with peak levels of circulating GvH clones. Analysis identified GvH clones in recipient marrow, with some appearing first in ileum or blood.

Worth noting for this clone: Antigen unknown.

The J gene is TRBJ1-6, the V gene TRBV4-1; tentatively, D is TRBD1 (5 bases). This TCR was sampled from a human donor who received an intestinal transplant. Source: unstimulated CD4+ T cells sorted from spleen or lymph node cells, taken before intestinal transplant. In DNA form, the CDR3 reads TGCGCCAGCAGCCAAGATAGGGGCAGCAATTCACCCCTCCACTTT. As protein: CASSQDRGSNSPLHF.